This T cell receptor (beta chain) was retrieved from a study of cytomegalovirus exposure and HLA in healthy donors. General study points: Researchers reported in a later analysis that common viral pathogens appeared linked to several top clusters. It is likely that the observed cluster of highly shared sequence variants was a sequencing artifact. Differences between HLA loci emerged in a later analysis of TCR association rates, with DRB1 most and HLA-C fewest.

The junction had 4 bases not matched to a gene; V was cut back by 6 bases and J by 1 base. The CDR3 contains 15 residues. Germline V lookup: CDR1 LNHDA, CDR2 SQIVND (reference sequence). A multiplex PCR was run with 60 Vbeta primers and 13 Jbeta primers. TCRdb's copy holds only in-frame clones and misses some; the assay was immunoSEQ multiplex PCR. The sample yields over 70,000 clones, about 74% seen once. Details on this clone: Antigen: not known.

The chain has TRBV19 and TRBJ2-2, with 8 positions matching TRBD1. This receptor was taken from a human donor in good health. The sequenced material came from PBMCs. CDR3 in DNA: TGTGCCAGTAGCATCGGGACAGGGAACACCGGGGAGCTGTTTTTT. Amino acids: CASSIGTGNTGELFF.